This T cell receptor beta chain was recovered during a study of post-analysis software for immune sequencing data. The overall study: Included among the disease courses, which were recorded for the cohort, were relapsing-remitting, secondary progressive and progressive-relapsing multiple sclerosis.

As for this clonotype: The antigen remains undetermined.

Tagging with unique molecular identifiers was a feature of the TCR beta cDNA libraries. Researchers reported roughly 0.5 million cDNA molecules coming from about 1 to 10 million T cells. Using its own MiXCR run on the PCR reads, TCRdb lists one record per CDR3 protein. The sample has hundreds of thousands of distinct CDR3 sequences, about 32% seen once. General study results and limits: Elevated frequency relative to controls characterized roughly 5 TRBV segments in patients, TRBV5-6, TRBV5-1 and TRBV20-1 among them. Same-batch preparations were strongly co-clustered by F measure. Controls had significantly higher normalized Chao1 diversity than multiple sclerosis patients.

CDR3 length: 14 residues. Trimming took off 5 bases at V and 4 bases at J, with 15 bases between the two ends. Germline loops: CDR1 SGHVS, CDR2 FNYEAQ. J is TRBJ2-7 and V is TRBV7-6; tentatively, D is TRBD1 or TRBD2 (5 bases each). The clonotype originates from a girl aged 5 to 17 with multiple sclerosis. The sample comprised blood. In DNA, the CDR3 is TGTGCCAGCAGCCGTGGGGCCGGCGGGTACGAGCAGTACTTC. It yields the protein CASSRGAGGYEQYF.